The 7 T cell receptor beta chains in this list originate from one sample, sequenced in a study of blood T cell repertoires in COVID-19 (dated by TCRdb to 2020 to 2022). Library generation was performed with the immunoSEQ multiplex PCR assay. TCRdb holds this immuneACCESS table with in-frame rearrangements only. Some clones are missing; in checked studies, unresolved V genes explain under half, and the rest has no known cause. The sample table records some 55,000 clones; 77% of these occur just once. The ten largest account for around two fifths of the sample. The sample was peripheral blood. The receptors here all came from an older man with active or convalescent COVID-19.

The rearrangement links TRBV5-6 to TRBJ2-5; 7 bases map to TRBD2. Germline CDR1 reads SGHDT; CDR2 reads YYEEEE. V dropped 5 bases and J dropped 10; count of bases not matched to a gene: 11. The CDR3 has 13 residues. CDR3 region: CASSWGRVAGQYF. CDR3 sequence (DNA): TGTGCCAGCAGTTGGGGCAGGGTAGCGGGCCAGTACTTC.

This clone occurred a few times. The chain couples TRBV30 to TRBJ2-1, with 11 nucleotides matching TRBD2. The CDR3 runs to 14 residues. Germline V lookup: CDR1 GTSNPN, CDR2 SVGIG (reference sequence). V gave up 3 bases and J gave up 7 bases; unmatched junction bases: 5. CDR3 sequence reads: CAWSDSGRGNEQFF. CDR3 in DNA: TGTGCCTGGAGCGATAGCGGGAGGGGTAATGAGCAGTTCTTC.

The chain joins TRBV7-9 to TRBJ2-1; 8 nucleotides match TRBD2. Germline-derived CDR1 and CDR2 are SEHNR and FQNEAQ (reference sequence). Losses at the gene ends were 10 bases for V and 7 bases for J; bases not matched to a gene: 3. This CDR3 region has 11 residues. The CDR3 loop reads CATVAGNEQFF. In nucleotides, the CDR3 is TGTGCCACCGTAGCGGGGAATGAGCAGTTCTTC.

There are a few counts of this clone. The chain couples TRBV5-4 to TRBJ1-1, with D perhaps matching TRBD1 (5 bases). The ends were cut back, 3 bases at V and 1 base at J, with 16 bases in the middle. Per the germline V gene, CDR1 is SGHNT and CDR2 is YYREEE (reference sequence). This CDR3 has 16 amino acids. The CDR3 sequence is CASSWEGVMGNTEAFF. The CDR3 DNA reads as TGTGCCAGCAGCTGGGAAGGGGTAATGGGGAACACTGAAGCTTTCTTT.

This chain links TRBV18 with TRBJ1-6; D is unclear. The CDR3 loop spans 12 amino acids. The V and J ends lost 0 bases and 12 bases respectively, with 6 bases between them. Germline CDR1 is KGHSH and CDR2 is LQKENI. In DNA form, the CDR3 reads TGTGCCAGCTCACCACCGATCGGACCCCTCCACTTT. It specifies CASSPPIGPLHF.

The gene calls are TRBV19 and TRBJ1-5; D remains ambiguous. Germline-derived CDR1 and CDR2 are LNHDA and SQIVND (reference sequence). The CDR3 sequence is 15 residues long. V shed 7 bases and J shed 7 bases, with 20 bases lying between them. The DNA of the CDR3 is TGTGCCAGTAACCGGAGATCGTCAATTCCACAGCCCCAGCATTTT. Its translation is CASNRRSSIPQPQHF. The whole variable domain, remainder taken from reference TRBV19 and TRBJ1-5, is DGGITQSPKYLFRKEGQNVTLSCEQNLNHDAMYWYRQDPGQGLRLIYYSQIVNDFQKGDIAEGYSVSREKKESFPLTVTSAQKNPTAFYLCASNRRSSIPQPQHFGDGTRLSIL.

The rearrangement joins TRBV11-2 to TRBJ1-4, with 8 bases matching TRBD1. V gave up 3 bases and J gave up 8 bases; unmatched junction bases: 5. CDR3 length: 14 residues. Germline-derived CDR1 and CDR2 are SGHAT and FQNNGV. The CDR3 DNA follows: TGTGCCAGCAGCTTCACAGGGGGAAGGGAAAAACTGTTTTTT. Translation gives CASSFTGGREKLFF.